This is a list of T cell receptor beta chains from one sample in a study of cytomegalovirus exposure and HLA in healthy donors. Data came from immunoSEQ multiplex PCR; TCRdb stores just in-frame clones and leaves some out. The listing contains some 31,000 clones. Input material: PBMCs. These receptors all stem from a middle-aged woman in good health and CMV-seropositive. The CDR3 runs from the conserved cysteine through the conserved F or W. Each record gives: V gene, J gene, D gene, CDR3 protein, CDR3 DNA. A D gene is named only where the DNA matches it firmly.

v_gene: TRBV5-1; j_gene: TRBJ2-5; d_gene: TRBD2; CDR3aa: CASSLVGIIQGLARPETQYF; CDR3nt: TGCGCCAGCAGCTTGGTCGGTATAATACAGGGACTAGCGCGCCCAGAGACCCAGTACTTC
v_gene: TRBV30; j_gene: TRBJ2-7; d_gene: TRBD2; CDR3aa: CAWSALSTSGGGRQYF; CDR3nt: TGTGCCTGGAGTGCCCTGTCGACTAGCGGGGGGGGGAGGCAGTACTTC
v_gene: TRBV19; j_gene: TRBJ2-3; d_gene: TRBD2; CDR3aa: CASSIGRGRAMVTDTQYF; CDR3nt: TGTGCCAGTAGTATTGGTCGCGGGAGGGCCATGGTTACAGATACGCAGTATTTT
v_gene: TRBV19; j_gene: TRBJ1-1; d_gene: .; CDR3aa: CASSIGVLMNTEAFF; CDR3nt: TGTGCCAGTAGTATCGGGGTTCTGATGAACACTGAAGCTTTCTTT
v_gene: TRBV4-3; j_gene: TRBJ2-6; d_gene: TRBD1; CDR3aa: CASSPTGGSGANVLTF; CDR3nt: TGCGCCAGCAGCCCCACAGGGGGCTCTGGGGCCAACGTCCTGACTTTC
v_gene: TRBV4-3; j_gene: TRBJ1-2; d_gene: .; CDR3aa: CASSQRRALANYGYTF; CDR3nt: TGCGCCAGCAGCCAAAGGAGGGCGCTAGCTAACTATGGCTACACCTTC
v_gene: TRBV27; j_gene: TRBJ1-1; d_gene: .; CDR3aa: CASSLSTVEGPNTEAFF; CDR3nt: TGTGCCAGCAGTTTATCCACAGTGGAGGGACCGAACACTGAAGCTTTCTTT
v_gene: TRBV30; j_gene: TRBJ2-1; d_gene: TRBD2; CDR3aa: CAGAPTSGSYNEQFF; CDR3nt: TGTGCCGGGGCTCCGACTAGCGGGAGTTACAATGAGCAGTTCTTC
v_gene: TRBV4-1; j_gene: TRBJ2-1; d_gene: TRBD2; CDR3aa: CASSQAGTSSNEQFF; CDR3nt: TGCGCCAGCAGCCAAGCCGGGACTAGTAGTAATGAGCAGTTCTTC
v_gene: TRBV28; j_gene: TRBJ1-1; d_gene: TRBD1; CDR3aa: CASSPQILTGGAFF; CDR3nt: TGTGCCAGCAGTCCCCAAATACTGACAGGGGGGGCTTTCTTT
v_gene: TRBV6-5; j_gene: TRBJ2-1; d_gene: TRBD1; CDR3aa: CASSYLGTGKNEQFF; CDR3nt: TGTGCCAGCAGTTATTTAGGGACAGGGAAGAATGAGCAGTTCTTC
v_gene: TRBV19; j_gene: TRBJ2-3; d_gene: .; CDR3aa: CASSYSTDTQYF; CDR3nt: TGTGCCAGTAGTTATAGCACAGATACGCAGTATTTT
v_gene: TRBV6-5; j_gene: TRBJ1-5; d_gene: .; CDR3aa: CASSPTGHSNQPQHF; CDR3nt: TGTGCCAGCAGCCCTACAGGTCATAGCAATCAGCCCCAGCATTTT
v_gene: TRBV9; j_gene: TRBJ2-1; d_gene: TRBD2; CDR3aa: CASSTAGGPYNEQFF; CDR3nt: TGTGCCAGCAGCACAGCGGGAGGGCCCTACAATGAGCAGTTCTTC
v_gene: TRBV30; j_gene: TRBJ2-1; d_gene: .; CDR3aa: CAWSVSGQRQFF; CDR3nt: TGTGCCTGGAGTGTAAGCGGGCAGCGGCAGTTCTTC
v_gene: TRBV19; j_gene: TRBJ1-1; d_gene: .; CDR3aa: CASSISSGHTEAFF; CDR3nt: TGTGCCAGTAGTATATCGTCAGGCCACACTGAAGCTTTCTTT
v_gene: TRBV28; j_gene: TRBJ2-7; d_gene: .; CDR3aa: CASRELLGWGPDRRAYEQYF; CDR3nt: TGTGCCAGCAGGGAGCTCCTGGGATGGGGGCCGGACCGTAGGGCGTACGAGCAGTACTTC
v_gene: TRBV4-1; j_gene: TRBJ2-3; d_gene: TRBD2; CDR3aa: CASSHPGLAGGPGTDTQYF; CDR3nt: TGCGCCAGCAGCCATCCGGGACTAGCGGGAGGGCCGGGCACAGATACGCAGTATTTT
v_gene: TRBV4-1; j_gene: TRBJ2-2; d_gene: TRBD2; CDR3aa: CASSRIRTSGGSWTGELFF; CDR3nt: TGCGCCAGCAGCCGGATACGGACTAGCGGGGGATCTTGGACCGGGGAGCTGTTTTTT
v_gene: TRBV30; j_gene: TRBJ2-2; d_gene: TRBD2; CDR3aa: CASSSGIGGELFF; CDR3nt: TGTGCCTCCTCGAGCGGGATTGGCGGGGAGCTGTTTTTT
v_gene: TRBV4-2; j_gene: TRBJ2-1; d_gene: TRBD2; CDR3aa: CASSQVEAGDGNEQFF; CDR3nt: TGTGCCAGCAGCCAAGTTGAGGCGGGAGACGGCAATGAGCAGTTCTTC
v_gene: TRBV30; j_gene: TRBJ2-1; d_gene: TRBD1; CDR3aa: CAWSVTGVDEQFF; CDR3nt: TGTGCCTGGAGTGTAACAGGGGTCGACGAGCAGTTCTTC
v_gene: TRBV5-1; j_gene: TRBJ1-4; d_gene: .; CDR3aa: CASSLDLGSARGLFF; CDR3nt: TGCGCCAGCAGCTTGGATTTAGGGTCCGCGAGAGGGCTGTTTTTT
v_gene: TRBV14; j_gene: TRBJ2-1; d_gene: .; CDR3aa: CASRAPTDNEQFF; CDR3nt: TGTGCCAGCAGGGCACCTACAGACAATGAGCAGTTCTTC
v_gene: TRBV7-6; j_gene: TRBJ2-7; d_gene: .; CDR3aa: CASSSRRVSYEQYF; CDR3nt: TGTGCCAGCAGCTCCCGCCGGGTCTCCTACGAGCAGTACTTC
v_gene: TRBV6-6; j_gene: TRBJ2-5; d_gene: TRBD1; CDR3aa: CASSFRTGQETQYF; CDR3nt: TGTGCCAGCAGTTTCAGGACAGGCCAAGAGACCCAGTACTTC
v_gene: TRBV5-3; j_gene: TRBJ1-2; d_gene: TRBD1; CDR3aa: CARSLMRDRLIYYGYTF; CDR3nt: TGTGCCAGAAGCTTGATGCGGGACAGACTGATTTACTATGGCTACACCTTC
v_gene: TRBV28; j_gene: TRBJ2-3; d_gene: .; CDR3aa: CASSNGLTDTQYF; CDR3nt: TGTGCCAGCAGTAATGGGCTCACAGATACGCAGTATTTT
v_gene: TRBV30; j_gene: TRBJ2-7; d_gene: .; CDR3aa: CAWSPASDYEQYF; CDR3nt: TGTGCCTGGAGCCCAGCGTCAGACTACGAGCAGTACTTC
v_gene: TRBV28; j_gene: TRBJ2-7; d_gene: TRBD1; CDR3aa: CASSSPPDRGSYEQYF; CDR3nt: TGTGCCAGCAGTTCCCCACCAGACAGGGGGTCCTACGAGCAGTACTTC
v_gene: TRBV7-3; j_gene: TRBJ2-1; d_gene: .; CDR3aa: CASSLYGGYNEQFF; CDR3nt: TGTGCCAGCAGCTTATACGGGGGTTACAATGAGCAGTTCTTC
v_gene: TRBV7-3; j_gene: TRBJ2-2; d_gene: TRBD2; CDR3aa: CASSPTPSGRDTGELFF; CDR3nt: TGTGCCAGCAGCCCAACCCCCAGCGGGAGAGACACCGGGGAGCTGTTTTTT
v_gene: TRBV6-1; j_gene: TRBJ2-7; d_gene: TRBD2; CDR3aa: CASITRGGQYF; CDR3nt: TGTGCCAGCATCACCCGGGGGGGGCAGTACTTC
v_gene: TRBV6-5; j_gene: TRBJ2-7; d_gene: .; CDR3aa: CASSYWGDGYYEQYF; CDR3nt: TGTGCCAGCAGTTACTGGGGGGACGGATACTACGAGCAGTACTTC
v_gene: TRBV7-3; j_gene: TRBJ2-5; d_gene: .; CDR3aa: CASSLTSEGGTQYF; CDR3nt: TGTGCCAGCAGCTTAACCTCTGAAGGGGGGACCCAGTACTTC
v_gene: TRBV7-8; j_gene: TRBJ2-2; d_gene: .; CDR3aa: CASSLRDSANTGELFF; CDR3nt: TGTGCCAGCAGCTTACGGGACTCCGCGAACACCGGGGAGCTGTTTTTT
v_gene: TRBV19; j_gene: TRBJ1-2; d_gene: TRBD1; CDR3aa: CASSRGQFYGYTF; CDR3nt: TGTGCCAGTAGTAGGGGACAGTTCTATGGCTACACCTTC
v_gene: TRBV5-6; j_gene: TRBJ1-5; d_gene: .; CDR3aa: CASSLQGGDQHF; CDR3nt: TGTGCCAGCAGCTTGCAGGGTGGAGACCAGCATTTT
v_gene: TRBV2; j_gene: TRBJ1-3; d_gene: .; CDR3aa: CASSKPGRVDTIYF; CDR3nt: TGTGCCAGCAGTAAGCCGGGCAGGGTGGACACCATATATTTT
v_gene: TRBV29-1; j_gene: TRBJ2-3; d_gene: .; CDR3aa: CSVGGSGQGLDTQYF; CDR3nt: TGCAGCGTTGGGGGCTCGGGGCAGGGGTTAGATACGCAGTATTTT
v_gene: TRBV6-6; j_gene: TRBJ1-1; d_gene: TRBD1; CDR3aa: CASSRQGYTEAFF; CDR3nt: TGTGCCAGCAGTCGACAGGGGTACACTGAAGCTTTCTTT
v_gene: TRBV7-6; j_gene: TRBJ2-7; d_gene: TRBD2; CDR3aa: CASSLGRTSPYEQYF; CDR3nt: TGTGCCAGCAGCTTAGGGAGGACTAGCCCCTACGAGCAGTACTTC
v_gene: TRBV4-3; j_gene: TRBJ2-5; d_gene: TRBD2; CDR3aa: CASSHGPGGGRETQYF; CDR3nt: TGCGCCAGCAGCCATGGCCCTGGGGGGGGTCGGGAGACCCAGTACTTC
v_gene: TRBV15; j_gene: TRBJ1-3; d_gene: .; CDR3aa: CATSRQGEGRGNTIYF; CDR3nt: TGTGCCACCAGCCGACAAGGGGAGGGTAGGGGAAACACCATATATTTT
v_gene: TRBV28; j_gene: TRBJ2-4; d_gene: .; CDR3aa: CASSQGGGFLLSDIQYF; CDR3nt: TGTGCCAGCAGCCAAGGCGGGGGCTTCCTCTTGAGCGACATTCAGTACTTC
v_gene: TRBV19; j_gene: TRBJ1-1; d_gene: .; CDR3aa: CASSIGGRNTEAFF; CDR3nt: TGTGCCAGTAGTATAGGTGGCAGGAACACTGAAGCTTTCTTT
v_gene: TRBV30; j_gene: TRBJ2-7; d_gene: .; CDR3aa: CAWSTKGLLYEQYF; CDR3nt: TGTGCCTGGAGTACAAAGGGGCTCCTCTACGAGCAGTACTTC
v_gene: TRBV18; j_gene: TRBJ1-2; d_gene: .; CDR3aa: CASIDRQSDYTF; CDR3nt: TGTGCCAGCATAGACAGGCAGTCGGACTACACCTTC
v_gene: TRBV7-9; j_gene: TRBJ2-7; d_gene: TRBD1; CDR3aa: CASSQDRDEQYF; CDR3nt: TGTGCCAGCAGCCAAGACAGGGACGAGCAGTACTTC
v_gene: TRBV2; j_gene: TRBJ2-2; d_gene: TRBD2; CDR3aa: CASSGTSGRTGELFF; CDR3nt: TGTGCCAGCAGTGGGACTAGCGGGAGGACCGGGGAGCTGTTTTTT
v_gene: TRBV21-1; j_gene: TRBJ1-5; d_gene: .; CDR3aa: CASSKVEGGNQPQHF; CDR3nt: TGTGCCAGCAGCAAAGTGGAGGGCGGGAATCAGCCCCAGCATTTT